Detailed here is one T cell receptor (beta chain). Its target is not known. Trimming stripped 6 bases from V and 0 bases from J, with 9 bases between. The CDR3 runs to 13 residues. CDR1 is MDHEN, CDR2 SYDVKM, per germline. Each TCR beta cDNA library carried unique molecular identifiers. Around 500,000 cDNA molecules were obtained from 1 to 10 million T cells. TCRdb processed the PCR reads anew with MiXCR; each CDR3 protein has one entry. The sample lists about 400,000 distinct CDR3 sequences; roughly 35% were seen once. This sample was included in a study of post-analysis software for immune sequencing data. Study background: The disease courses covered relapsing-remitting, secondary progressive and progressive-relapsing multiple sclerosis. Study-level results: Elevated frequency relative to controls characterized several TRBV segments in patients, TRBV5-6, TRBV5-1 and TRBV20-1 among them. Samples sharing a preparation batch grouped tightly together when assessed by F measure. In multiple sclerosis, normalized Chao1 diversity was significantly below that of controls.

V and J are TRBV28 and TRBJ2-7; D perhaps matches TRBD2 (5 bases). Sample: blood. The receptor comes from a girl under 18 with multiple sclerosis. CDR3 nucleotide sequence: TGTGCCAGCAGGCGGGCGAGCTCCTACGAGCAGTACTTC. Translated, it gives CASRRASSYEQYF. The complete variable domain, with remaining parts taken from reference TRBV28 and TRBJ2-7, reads DVKVTQSSRYLVKRTGEKVFLECVQDMDHENMFWYRQDPGLGLRLIYFSYDVKMKEKGDIPEGYSVSREKKERFSLILESASTNQTSMYLCASRRASSYEQYFGPGTRLTVT.